This entry is about one T cell receptor (beta chain). This sample was included in a study of blood T cell repertoires in COVID-19. Germline CDR1 and CDR2: SNHLY and FYNNEI. The CDR3 has 14 residues. Trimming removed 7 bases at V and 4 bases at J, with 17 bases between. The protocol was immunoSEQ multiplex PCR, while the TCRdb copy is restricted to in-frame clones and leaves out a portion. The table has about 100,000 clones, approximately 62% seen once. The sample taken for sequencing was peripheral blood. This sequence was found in an elderly man with acute or convalescent COVID-19. The genes are TRBV2 and TRBJ2-7; D is possibly TRBD1 (7 bases). In nucleotides, the CDR3 is TGTGCCAGCAAGGACAGGTTCGGGACTTACGAGCAGTACTTC. It specifies CASKDRFGTYEQYF.